The rows below give T cell receptor beta chains drawn from one sample of a study of blood T cells in healthy people across ages. TCRdb ran MiXCR on the 5' RACE reads and lists one entry per CDR3 protein. The sample yields around 1,100,000 distinct CDR3 sequences, under 40% seen once. Sequenced input: blood. Receptors were obtained from a man younger than 35 in good health. CDR3s include the opening cysteine and the closing phenylalanine or tryptophan. D genes are given only for firm matches. Only some rows state a clone size, as once, few, many or a class for expanded clones.

>TRBV6-2/TRBV6-3|-|TRBJ1-2|-
CASRGQSPLYGYTF
TGTGCCAGCAGAGGACAGTCACCACTCTATGGCTACACCTTC
>TRBV6-2/TRBV6-3|-|TRBJ1-1|-
CASTEGWTEAFF
TGTGCCAGCACCGAGGGGTGGACTGAAGCTTTCTTT
>TRBV9|TRBD1|TRBJ1-2|few
CASSDRGSGYTF
TGTGCCAGCAGCGACAGGGGTTCTGGCTACACCTTC
>TRBV5-6|-|TRBJ2-5|-
CASSLTLRKETQYF
TGTGCCAGCAGCTTGACTTTGCGGAAAGAGACCCAGTACTTC
>TRBV29-1|-|TRBJ1-3|-
CSVEQGKGNTIYF
TGCAGCGTTGAACAGGGGAAGGGAAACACCATATATTTT
>TRBV28|-|TRBJ2-7|-
CASSPSGVSSYEQYF
TGTGCCAGCAGTCCAAGTGGGGTGAGCTCCTACGAGCAGTACTTC
>TRBV9|TRBD1|TRBJ2-3|few
CASSSYRGDTQYF
TGTGCCAGCAGCTCTTACAGGGGAGATACGCAGTATTTT
>TRBV21-1|-|TRBJ1-4|-
CASSKARGSSGECEKLFF
TGTGCCAGCAGCAAAGCAAGGGGGAGTTCGGGGGAGTGTGAAAAACTGTTTTTT
>TRBV21-1|-|TRBJ2-6|many
CASKIEPTGANVLTF
TGTGCCAGCAAGATTGAGCCGACTGGGGCCAACGTCCTGACTTTC
>TRBV6-6|-|TRBJ2-1|-
CASSFEDRKQFF
TGTGCCAGCAGCTTCGAGGACCGCAAACAGTTCTTC
>TRBV5-1|-|TRBJ2-3|-
CASSLITDTDTQYF
TGCGCCAGCAGCCTCATAACCGACACAGATACGCAGTATTTT
>TRBV2|-|TRBJ1-1|-
CASKGDMNTEAFF
TGTGCCAGCAAAGGAGATATGAACACTGAAGCTTTCTTT
>TRBV7-2|-|TRBJ1-2|-
CASSLANSYGYTF
TGTGCCAGCAGCTTAGCGAACAGCTATGGCTACACCTTC
>TRBV11-2|TRBD2|TRBJ2-1|few
CASSLKGSGTSGGQSYNEQFF
TGTGCCAGCAGCCTTAAAGGTTCCGGGACTAGCGGGGGCCAATCCTACAATGAGCAGTTCTTC
>TRBV20-1|-|TRBJ2-3|-
CSARAGPAGHTDTQYF
TGCAGTGCTAGAGCAGGACCAGCGGGCCACACAGATACGCAGTATTTT
>TRBV9|TRBD1|TRBJ2-7|few
CASSSSRTGDSYEQYF
TGTGCCAGCAGCTCTTCTAGGACAGGTGACTCCTACGAGCAGTACTTC
>TRBV6-6|TRBD2|TRBJ2-3|-
CASRSLAGIANTQYF
TGTGCCAGCAGGTCACTAGCGGGGATCGCAAATACGCAGTATTTT
>TRBV6-6|-|TRBJ1-1|-
CASRITLSRVTEAFF
TGTGCCAGCAGGATTACGTTGAGCAGAGTCACTGAAGCTTTCTTT
>TRBV7-2|TRBD1|TRBJ2-1|-
CASSEGARIVNEQFF
TGTGCCAGCAGCGAGGGGGCCCGGATTGTAAATGAGCAGTTCTTC
>TRBV7-3|TRBD1|TRBJ2-5|-
CASSLTGGRETQYF
TGTGCCAGCAGCTTGACAGGGGGACGAGAGACCCAGTACTTC
>TRBV20-1|-|TRBJ1-5|few
CSARDQAGPGQPQHF
TGCAGTGCTAGAGATCAGGCAGGGCCGGGGCAGCCCCAGCATTTT
>TRBV29-1|-|TRBJ2-7|few
CSVGSRYEQYF
TGCAGCGTTGGGTCTCGCTACGAGCAGTACTTC
>TRBV3-1|-|TRBJ2-5|-
CASSQDFSGPQETQYF
TGTGCCAGCAGCCAAGATTTCTCGGGGCCCCAAGAGACCCAGTACTTC
>TRBV6-5|-|TRBJ1-5|few
CASSYGRLNQPQHF
TGTGCCAGCAGTTACGGGCGGCTCAATCAGCCCCAGCATTTT
>TRBV5-1|TRBD2|TRBJ2-3|-
CASSSGAGGPDAQYF
TGCGCCAGCAGTTCGGGAGCGGGGGGGCCAGATGCGCAGTATTTT
>TRBV5-6|-|TRBJ1-2|few
CASSLGGQVKKYGYTF
TGTGCCAGCAGCTTGGGGGGGCAGGTCAAAAAGTATGGCTACACCTTC
>TRBV7-8|TRBD2|TRBJ2-3|few
CASSSLAGGLTDTQYF
TGTGCCAGCAGCTCCCTAGCGGGGGGCCTCACAGATACGCAGTATTTT
>TRBV12-3/TRBV12-4|-|TRBJ2-4|-
CASSLGTLGAKNIQYF
TGTGCCAGCAGTTTGGGGACCTTGGGAGCCAAAAACATTCAGTACTTC
>TRBV2|-|TRBJ1-2|few
CASRVGDRYGYTF
TGTGCCAGCAGGGTGGGGGATAGATATGGCTACACCTTC
>TRBV4-2|-|TRBJ2-5|-
CASSQDWGSKETQYF
TGTGCCAGCAGCCAAGATTGGGGGTCCAAGGAGACCCAGTACTTC
>TRBV27|-|TRBJ1-1|-
CASRILKGNTEAFF
TGTGCCAGCAGGATACTTAAAGGGAACACTGAAGCTTTCTTT
>TRBV20-1|-|TRBJ1-6|-
CSARPGNHNSPLHF
TGCAGTGCTAGACCAGGGAACCATAATTCACCCCTCCACTTT
>TRBV6-2/TRBV6-3|-|TRBJ2-5|-
CASSPRTPRETQYF
TGTGCCAGCAGCCCAAGGACCCCTAGGGAGACCCAGTACTTC
>TRBV7-6|-|TRBJ2-7|-
CASSLRGPTTSYNEQYF
TGTGCCAGCAGCTTGCGAGGACCTACCACCTCCTACAATGAGCAGTACTTC
>TRBV11-3|-|TRBJ2-2|few
CASSLEGQNTGELFF
TGTGCCAGCAGCTTAGAAGGACAGAACACCGGGGAGCTGTTTTTT
>TRBV6-2/TRBV6-3|-|TRBJ2-1|few
CASSYSWGFGNEQFF
TGTGCCAGCAGTTACTCCTGGGGCTTCGGGAATGAGCAGTTCTTC
>TRBV28|TRBD1|TRBJ1-1|-
CASLDRGRGNTEAFF
TGTGCCAGCCTGGACAGGGGGCGTGGGAACACTGAAGCTTTCTTT
>TRBV20-1|TRBD1|TRBJ1-4|few
CSATTGQGRNEKLFF
TGCAGTGCTACTACCGGACAGGGTCGTAATGAAAAACTGTTTTTT
>TRBV6-2/TRBV6-3|TRBD2|TRBJ2-2|-
CASKPAGRRKNTGELFF
TGTGCCAGCAAACCAGCGGGACGACGGAAGAACACCGGGGAGCTGTTTTTT
>TRBV4-2|TRBD2|TRBJ2-3|-
CASSQRTSEATDTQYF
TGTGCCAGCAGCCAAAGGACTAGCGAGGCCACAGATACGCAGTATTTT
>TRBV6-1|-|TRBJ2-1|few
CASSVKRDRGSYNEQFF
TGTGCCAGCAGTGTAAAAAGGGACCGGGGCTCCTACAATGAGCAGTTCTTC
>TRBV2|-|TRBJ2-4|-
CASSDDSLAKNIQYF
TGTGCCAGCAGTGATGACAGTCTAGCCAAAAACATTCAGTACTTT
>TRBV20-1|-|TRBJ1-6|-
CSAISTGGAPLHF
TGCAGTGCTATTTCCACTGGAGGGGCACCCCTCCACTTT
>TRBV5-1|TRBD1|TRBJ1-1|-
CASSFDRGYSNTEAFF
TGCGCCAGCAGCTTCGACAGGGGCTATTCGAACACTGAAGCTTTCTTT
>TRBV29-1|-|TRBJ2-2|-
CSGGDVTGELFF
TGCAGCGGTGGGGACGTCACCGGGGAGCTGTTTTTT
>TRBV29-1|-|TRBJ2-3|-
CSAGTYTDTQYF
TGCAGCGCCGGAACCTACACAGATACGCAGTATTTT
>TRBV2|-|TRBJ2-5|-
CAGGTVQETQYF
TGTGCCGGGGGGACGGTACAAGAGACCCAGTACTTC
>TRBV9|TRBD2|TRBJ2-3|-
CASSEPPVFGTSTDTKYF
TGTGCCAGCAGCGAGCCCCCGGTGTTTGGGACTAGCACAGATACGAAGTATTTT
>TRBV12-3/TRBV12-4|-|TRBJ1-1|few
CASCLDTLNTEAFF
TGTGCCAGCTGTTTGGACACCCTGAACACTGAAGCTTTCTTT
>TRBV10-3|-|TRBJ1-1|-
CAISEGVGNTEAFF
TGTGCCATCAGTGAGGGCGTGGGGAACACTGAAGCTTTCTTT